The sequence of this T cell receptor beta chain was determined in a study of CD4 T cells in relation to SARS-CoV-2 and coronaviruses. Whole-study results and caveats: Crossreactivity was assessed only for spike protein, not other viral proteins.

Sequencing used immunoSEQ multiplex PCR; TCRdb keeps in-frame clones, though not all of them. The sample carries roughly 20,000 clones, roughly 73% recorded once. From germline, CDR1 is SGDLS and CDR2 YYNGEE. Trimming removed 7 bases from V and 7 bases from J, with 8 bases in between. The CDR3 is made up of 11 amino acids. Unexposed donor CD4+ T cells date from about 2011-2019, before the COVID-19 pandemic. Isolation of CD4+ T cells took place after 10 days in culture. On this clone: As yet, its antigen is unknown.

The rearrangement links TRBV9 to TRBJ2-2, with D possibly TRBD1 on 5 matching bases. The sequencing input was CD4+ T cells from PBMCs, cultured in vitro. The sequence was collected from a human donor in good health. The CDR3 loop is CASGALGELFF. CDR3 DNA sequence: TGTGCCAGCGGGGCCCTCGGGGAGCTGTTTTTT.